The text below deals with one T cell receptor beta chain. The target antigen is unknown. TCR beta cDNA libraries had unique molecular identifiers. There were roughly 0.9 to 10 million T cells, and 450,000 to 550,000 cDNA molecules came from them. TCRdb reprocessed the PCR reads via MiXCR and lists one record per CDR3 protein. The sample has a few hundred thousand distinct CDR3 sequences; around 37% are singletons. The sample originates from a study of post-analysis software for immune sequencing data. The study's findings and limits: With F measure, samples from one preparation batch clustered together strongly. Controls had significantly higher normalized Chao1 diversity than multiple sclerosis patients.

The sequenced sample was blood. The receptor was derived from a girl under 18 with multiple sclerosis.

The CDR3 is CSVQTSQETQYF. CDR3 coding DNA: TGCAGTGTTCAGACATCTCAAGAGACCCAGTACTTC. This sequence joins TRBV20-1 and TRBJ2-5; D remains ambiguous. V was pared by 7 bases and J by 2 bases, with 11 bases between. This CDR3 is built from 12 residues. Germline V gene lookup returns CDR1 DFQATT and CDR2 SNEGSKA (reference sequence).